Each of the 13 T cell receptor beta chains below was sequenced from the same sample in a study of spatial heterogeneity in lung cancer. General observations from the study: Mutation counts in tumors were tracked by counts of expanded intratumoral alpha and beta TCRs.

The antigens for these receptors are not known. Time point specified: sample taken at primary tumor resection. TCRdb analysed the 5' RACE reads with MiXCR anew, one entry per CDR3 protein. The sample carries around 8,600 distinct CDR3 sequences, 6.5% to 9% recorded once. The sequenced sample was lung tumor tissue, obtained at surgery. The receptors stem from a female donor with early-stage non-small cell lung cancer.

This clonotype is medium-sized within its sample. The chain combines TRBV14 with TRBJ1-1, with 8 positions matching TRBD1. The CDR3 runs to 12 residues. CDR1 and CDR2 (germline): SGHDN, FVKESK. V shed 4 bases and J 11 bases; nucleotides not matched to a gene: 6. DNA of the CDR3: TGTGCCAGCAGCCCAGGACAGGGACGGGCTTTCTTT. It translates to CASSPGQGRAFF.

This clonotype is classed as medium-sized. CDR3 bases: TGTGCCAGCAGCCAAGACATAGGAGCCAAAAACATTCAGTACTTC. It codes for CASSQDIGAKNIQYF. The chain carries TRBV3-1 and TRBJ2-4; D gene unclear. The V gene's germline CDR1 is LGHDT and CDR2 YNNKEL (reference sequence). Trimming removed 0 bases from V and 0 bases from J, with 6 bases in between. The CDR3 is made up of 15 amino acids. The full variable domain, rest sourced from reference TRBV3-1 and TRBJ2-4, is DTAVSQTPKYLVTQMGNDKSIKCEQNLGHDTMYWYKQDSKKFLKIMFSYNNKELIINETVPNRFSPKSPDKAHLNLHINSLELGDSAVYFCASSQDIGAKNIQYFGAGTRLSVL.

Sample share makes this clonotype large. The chain has TRBV30 and TRBJ1-3; D perhaps matches TRBD1 (5 bases). This CDR3 comprises 17 residues. Germline V gives CDR1 GTSNPN, CDR2 SVGIG (reference sequence). The V end lost 0 bases, the J end lost 0 bases, and 15 bases lay between the germline ends. The CDR3 spells CAWSVWGPGSSGNTIYF. The CDR3 bases are TGTGCCTGGAGTGTATGGGGCCCGGGGAGCTCTGGAAACACCATATATTTT.

The sample holds many counts of this clonotype. DNA for the CDR3: TGTGCCAGCTCCCCCCAGCCACGCCCCGCAGAGACCCAGTACTTC. Amino acid sequence: CASSPQPRPAETQYF. V is TRBV7-2 and J is TRBJ2-5, with unresolved D. V was clipped by 8 bases and J by 4 bases, with 20 bases between them. The CDR3 contains 15 residues. CDR1 and CDR2 from the germline V gene are SGHTA and FQGNSA.

This clonotype was counted ten times or more. The junction and the germline gene differ at one end; a read error may be behind it. The rearrangement links TRBV7-7 to TRBJ2-2; D gene uncertain. Per the germline V gene, CDR1 is SSHAT and CDR2 is FNYEAQ (reference sequence). The CDR3 runs 15 residues. The CDR3 DNA follows: TGTGCTAGCAGCCGAAGGCCCACTGGAAGCGGGGAGCTGTTTTTT. It is translated as CASSRRPTGSGELFF.

There are many counts of this clonotype. The V gene is TRBV12-3 or TRBV12-4, the J gene TRBJ2-7; D is unresolved. This CDR3 has 13 residues. V was pared by 9 bases and J by 5 bases, with 17 bases between. Written as DNA, the CDR3 is TGTGCCAGTCAGACTGCCGGCGCACACGAGCAGTACTTC. Protein: CASQTAGAHEQYF.

By frequency in the sample, this clonotype is medium-sized. The chain recombines TRBV2 with TRBJ1-1; D unclear. CDR3 size: 12 residues. Between the trimmed V and J ends, which lost 5 bases and 1 base, there was a span of 5 bases. Per germline, CDR1 SNHLY and CDR2 FYNNEI. The CDR3 here is CASSWRNTEAFF. CDR3 nucleotide sequence: TGTGCCAGCAGTTGGAGGAACACTGAAGCTTTCTTT.

This clonotype was counted many times. This chain uses TRBV5-4 with TRBJ2-7; TRBD2 matches 11 bases. Germline V gives CDR1 SGHNT, CDR2 YYREEE (reference sequence). The ends lost 0 bases at V and 6 bases at J; junction bases unmatched: 14. The length of the CDR3 is 18 residues. The CDR3 DNA reads as TGTGCCAGCAGCTTGGGGGGCTTCGGTTTAGCGGGAGGGCCCGAGCAGTACTTC. Its protein is CASSLGGFGLAGGPEQYF.

This clonotype occurred many times. The chain links TRBV20-1 to TRBJ2-1; D gene unclear. Germline V gives CDR1 DFQATT, CDR2 SNEGSKA (reference sequence). This CDR3 is built from 13 residues. V was clipped by 0 bases and J by 5 bases, with 8 bases between them. This chain's CDR3 is CSARDRQNNEQFF. The CDR3 DNA reads as TGCAGTGCTAGAGATAGGCAAAACAATGAGCAGTTCTTC.

This clonotype was recorded many times. Here the CDR3 DNA reads TGTGCCAGCAGTCGCCACGGGACAGGGCATGGTACGCAGTATTTT. This encodes CASSRHGTGHGTQYF. The rearrangement joins TRBV28 to TRBJ2-3; the match to TRBD1 covers 9 bases. The germline gives CDR1 MDHEN, CDR2 SYDVKM. This CDR3 contains 15 residues. Germline trimming cut 5 bases from V and 8 bases from J; bases unmatched to any gene: 11.

This clonotype is medium-sized. The CDR3 DNA sequence: TGTGCCAGCAGCCAAGATCTACTAGCGGGAGGAGAGAAAGAGACCCAGTACTTC. It codes for CASSQDLLAGGEKETQYF. The genes are TRBV4-2 and TRBJ2-5, with TRBD2 identical over 12 bases. Germline trimming cut 0 bases from V and 3 bases from J; bases unmatched to any gene: 8. Germline-derived CDR1 and CDR2 are LGHNA and YNFKEQ. The CDR3 totals 18 residues.

This clonotype is medium-sized by share. CDR3 nucleotides: TGTGCCAGCAGCTTAACACAAACGAACACTGAAGCTTTCTTT. It translates to CASSLTQTNTEAFF. The gene calls are TRBV7-9 and TRBJ1-1; D not resolved. CDR3 length: 14 amino acids. The V end lost 2 bases, the J end lost 1 base, and 8 bases lay between the germline ends. CDR1 and CDR2 from the germline V gene are SEHNR and FQNEAQ (reference sequence).

This clonotype counts as medium-sized (0.01 to 0.1%). The chain combines TRBV6-6 with TRBJ2-5, with D perhaps TRBD2 (6 bases). The CDR3 covers 12 residues. Trimming stripped 8 bases from V and 7 bases from J, with 14 bases between. Germline CDR1 and CDR2: MNHNY and SVGAGI (reference sequence). The CDR3 sequence is CASSPPEGTQYF. Here the CDR3 DNA reads TGTGCCAGCTCTCCCCCGGAGGGGACCCAGTACTTC.